This is a list of T cell receptor beta chains from one sample in a study of blood T cell repertoires in COVID-19. The method was immunoSEQ multiplex PCR; TCRdb's version includes in-frame clones alone and lacks a portion of them. The data show about 35,000 clones, 82% seen once. Sample: peripheral blood. These receptors originate from a man older than 75 with active or convalescent COVID-19. CDR3s include the opening cysteine and the closing phenylalanine or tryptophan. The order of the fields is CDR3 length, V gene, J gene, D gene, clone size, CDR3 protein, CDR3 DNA. A D gene is named only where the DNA matches it firmly. Only part of the rows carry a size: once, few, many, or a class if the clone is expanded.

>14|TRBV6-5|TRBJ1-5|TRBD1|-
CASRMDRRFQPQHF
TGTGCCAGCAGGATGGACAGGCGTTTTCAGCCCCAGCATTTT
>12|TRBV6-2/TRBV6-3|TRBJ1-5|-|-
CASSYLVGAQHF
TGTGCCAGCAGTTACTTGGTGGGAGCCCAGCATTTT
>14|TRBV11-2|TRBJ2-1|TRBD2|once
CASSLSGSYNEQFF
TGTGCCAGCAGCTTAAGCGGGAGCTACAATGAGCAGTTCTTC
>13|TRBV19|TRBJ2-5|TRBD2|-
CASSIYGRETQYF
TGTGCCAGTAGTATATACGGGAGGGAGACCCAGTACTTC
>17|TRBV18|TRBJ2-6|-|-
CASSPTKGRAGANVLTF
TGTGCCAGCTCACCGACCAAGGGCAGGGCTGGGGCCAACGTCCTGACTTTC
>16|TRBV6-5|TRBJ2-1|-|once
CASSYNIGSPSNEQFF
TGTGCCAGCAGTTATAACATCGGGTCCCCCTCCAATGAGCAGTTCTTC
>15|TRBV28|TRBJ2-5|TRBD2|-
CASSIAGARQETQYF
TGTGCCAGCAGTATCGCGGGAGCCCGGCAAGAGACCCAGTACTTC
>13|TRBV11-3|TRBJ2-2|-|-
CASGSGNTGELFF
TGTGCCAGCGGAAGCGGGAACACCGGGGAGCTGTTTTTT
>15|TRBV18|TRBJ1-6|TRBD1|-
CASSPEQGAESPLHF
TGTGCCAGCTCACCGGAACAGGGGGCGGAATCACCCCTCCACTTT
>13|TRBV28|TRBJ1-2|TRBD1|-
CATPGQGSYGYTF
TGTGCCACCCCGGGACAGGGGAGCTATGGCTACACCTTC
>16|TRBV13|TRBJ2-1|-|-
CASSPPGGRSYNEQFF
TGTGCCAGCAGCCCCCCCGGCGGTAGGTCTTACAATGAGCAGTTCTTC
>14|TRBV10-3|TRBJ2-1|TRBD2|-
CAISDSGSLNEQFF
TGTGCCATCAGTGATAGCGGGAGTTTAAATGAGCAGTTCTTC
>15|TRBV28|TRBJ2-7|TRBD1|few
CASTPGGTGDYEQYF
TGTGCCAGCACCCCGGGTGGGACAGGGGACTACGAGCAGTACTTC
>13|TRBV28|TRBJ1-5|TRBD1|-
CASSGQGYQPQHF
TGTGCCAGCAGTGGACAGGGTTATCAGCCCCAGCATTTT
>14|TRBV28|TRBJ1-1|-|-
CASSLREWDTEAFF
TGTGCCAGCAGTTTGAGGGAGTGGGACACTGAAGCTTTCTTT
>15|TRBV9|TRBJ2-1|TRBD1|-
CASSGGTGVGDEQFF
TGTGCCAGCAGCGGGGGGACAGGGGTAGGCGATGAGCAGTTCTTC
>17|TRBV7-2|TRBJ1-3|-|-
CASSPFDPRASGNTIYF
TGTGCCAGCAGCCCATTTGATCCCCGAGCCTCTGGAAACACCATATATTTT